Shown below are 4 T cell receptor beta chains from a single sample sequenced in a study of shared clonotypes between healthy human individuals. TCRdb's copy holds only in-frame clones and misses some; the assay was immunoSEQ multiplex PCR. This table has 500,000 to 550,000 clones, 90% to 97% appearing once. Sequencing used naive CD4+ T cells sorted from blood. Subset denoted: CD45RA+ positively selected. Every receptor here comes from a woman aged 25 to 39 in good health.

The V gene is TRBV19, the J gene TRBJ1-1, with D unclear. Germline V lookup: CDR1 LNHDA, CDR2 SQIVND (reference sequence). V lost 3 bases and J 1 base, leaving 12 bases between the germline ends. The CDR3 contains 15 residues. In DNA, the CDR3 is TGTGCCAGTAGTATCCACCCGCTCGGGAACACTGAAGCTTTCTTT. Its protein is CASSIHPLGNTEAFF.

The chain couples TRBV18 to TRBJ2-5; TRBD2 agrees at 7 bases. V lost 2 bases and J lost 2; bases outside the gene matches: 5. The V gene's germline CDR1 is KGHSH and CDR2 LQKENI. This CDR3 has 15 residues. The CDR3 reads CASSPRTSLQETQYF. The DNA for the CDR3 is TGTGCCAGCTCACCAAGGACTAGTCTACAAGAGACCCAGTACTTC.

The rearrangement joins TRBV14 to TRBJ2-1, with unresolved D. This CDR3 region has 14 residues. Germline V gene lookup returns CDR1 SGHDN and CDR2 FVKESK. V was shortened by 1 base and J by 6 bases, with 10 bases between the two germline ends. The CDR3 nucleotides are TGTGCCAGCAGCCAAGTTTCGAGCAGCAATGAGCAGTTCTTC. Translating it yields CASSQVSSSNEQFF.

With respect to this clone: Other DNA sequences in this specimen translate into the identical CDR3. This sequence joins TRBV20-1 and TRBJ2-5; D is unclear. CDR3 length: 10 amino acids. Germline CDR1 is DFQATT and CDR2 is SNEGSKA (reference sequence). Trimming removed 5 bases from V and 2 bases from J, with 3 bases in between. CDR3 DNA sequence: TGCAGTGCTGGACAAGAGACCCAGTACTTC. This sequence encodes CSAGQETQYF.